Following are 24 T cell receptor beta chains from one sample sequenced in a study of neurological immune-mediated disorders. TCRdb reanalysed the 5' RACE reads using MiXCR and keeps one entry per CDR3 protein. The table has roughly 47,000 distinct CDR3 sequences, 3.5% to 5% seen once. Sequencing used PBMCs. These TCRs come from a woman in her sixties or seventies with multiple sclerosis.

This clonotype was found many times. This chain joins TRBV2 and TRBJ2-3; D is unclear. The CDR3 covers 12 residues. The germline CDR1 and CDR2 sequences are SNHLY and FYNNEI. Trimming stripped 4 bases from V and 4 bases from J, with 6 bases between. CDR3 coding DNA: TGTGCCAGCAGTGTGTTATCAGATACGCAGTATTTT. Protein sequence: CASSVLSDTQYF. Full variable domain (outside the CDR3, taken from reference TRBV2 and TRBJ2-3): EPEVTQTPSHQVTQMGQEVILRCVPISNHLYFYWYRQILGQKVEFLVSFYNNEISEKSEIFDDQFSVERPDGSNFTLKIRSTKLEDSAMYFCASSVLSDTQYFGPGTRLTVL.

The table lists this clonotype with many counts. The V call is TRBV10-3, the J call TRBJ2-1, with 10 bases aligning to TRBD2. CDR1 ENHRY and CDR2 SYGVKD come from the germline V gene. The CDR3 has 15 residues. The ends lost 4 bases at V and 5 bases at J; junction bases unmatched: 5. Written as DNA, the CDR3 is TGTGCCATCAGTGTCGGGACTAGCGCTAACAATGAGCAGTTCTTC. Translating gives CAISVGTSANNEQFF.

This clonotype was counted many times. The chain combines TRBV28 with TRBJ2-1; no clear D. V lost 3 bases and J 2 bases, leaving 8 bases between the germline ends. Germline-derived CDR1 and CDR2 are MDHEN and SYDVKM. CDR3 length: 14 amino acids. The CDR3 loop reads CASSFGRPYNEQFF. In nucleotides, the CDR3 is TGTGCCAGCAGTTTCGGCAGACCCTACAATGAGCAGTTCTTC.

This clonotype was seen a handful of times. Here the CDR3 reads CATSDTGRGSTDTQYF. CDR3 DNA sequence: TGTGCCACCAGTGACACTGGAAGGGGAAGCACAGATACGCAGTATTTT. The genes are TRBV24-1 and TRBJ2-3, with D possibly TRBD1 on 5 matching bases. The length of the CDR3 is 16 residues. Trimming pared 4 bases from V and 0 bases from J, leaving 13 bases between. Germline CDR1 KGHDR, CDR2 SFDVKD.

Ten or more counts support this clonotype. The chain joins TRBV6-5 to TRBJ1-5; a weak D match, TRBD1 (5 bases). CDR3 size: 17 residues. Germline values: CDR1 MNHEY, CDR2 SVGAGI. The V end was cut by 6 bases, the J end by 1 base, with 19 bases between. The CDR3 protein is CASSYRRPGQSNQPQHF. CDR3 DNA sequence: TGTGCCAGCAGCTACAGGAGGCCCGGACAAAGCAATCAGCCCCAGCATTTT.

This rearrangement joins TRBV29-1 to TRBJ1-2; TRBD1 matches at 9 bases. The V and J ends lost 6 bases and 3 bases, in that order; junction bases with no gene match: 5. Germline lookup yields CDR1 SQVTM and CDR2 ANQGSEA. This CDR3 spans 13 amino acids. CDR3 coding DNA: TGCAGCGTACGACAGGGGGTGGACTATGGCTACACCTTC. This gives the protein CSVRQGVDYGYTF.

This clonotype came up a few times. A much larger clonotype is one base distant, so this may be a read error. This chain links TRBV20-1 with TRBJ2-5; 9 nucleotides align to TRBD2. CDR1 and CDR2 (germline): DFQATT, SNEGSKA (reference sequence). After removal of 6 bases from V and 8 bases from J, the junction contained 10 bases not matched to a gene. The CDR3 contains 13 residues. The CDR3 protein is CSAIAGARETQYF. CDR3 in DNA: TGCAGTGCCATAGCGGGAGCCCGGGAAACCCAGTACTTC.

At least ten counts were recorded for this clonotype. The CDR3 nucleotides are TGTGCCAGCAGTTGGGTTCCGGGAGAGGCTACGCAGTATTTT. This encodes CASSWVPGEATQYF. This chain joins TRBV27 and TRBJ2-3; D might be TRBD2 (6 bases). The CDR3 is made up of 14 amino acids. Germline V lookup: CDR1 MNHEY, CDR2 SMNVEV (reference sequence). V was trimmed by 4 bases and J by 8 bases, leaving 16 bases between them.

This clonotype has just a few counts. V gene TRBV27 combines with J gene TRBJ2-3; D gene unclear. Germline V gene lookup returns CDR1 MNHEY and CDR2 SMNVEV (reference sequence). The length of the CDR3 is 13 residues. Trimming shortened V by 2 bases and J by 7 bases, and 10 bases separated the two germline ends. DNA of the CDR3: TGTGCCAGCAGTTTAGGCAGTTGGTATACGCAGTATTTT. This translates into CASSLGSWYTQYF.

The chain is built from TRBV29-1 and TRBJ2-1; D might be TRBD2 (6 bases). The germline V gene encodes CDR1 SQVTM and CDR2 ANQGSEA. With 3 bases removed from V and 8 bases from J, the gap between germline ends came to 17 bases. This CDR3 has 14 residues. The CDR3 bases are TGCAGCGTTGATTTGCGGGGCCTTGGGGATGAGCAGTTCTTC. Residues: CSVDLRGLGDEQFF.

This clonotype has at least ten counts. The chain combines TRBV10-3 with TRBJ1-2; D ambiguous. Trimming cost V 6 bases and J 2 bases, with 7 bases left between them. The CDR3 covers 12 residues. In germline, CDR1 is ENHRY, CDR2 SYGVKD. CDR3 bases: TGTGCCATCAGGAGAATCAACTATGGCTACACCTTC. It codes for CAIRRINYGYTF.

This clonotype was seen at least ten times. The chain links TRBV20-1 to TRBJ2-5; TRBD2 agrees at 8 bases. Losses at the gene ends were 0 bases for V and 4 bases for J; bases not matched to a gene: 4. Germline lookup yields CDR1 DFQATT and CDR2 SNEGSKA (reference sequence). The CDR3 covers 14 residues. CDR3 loop: CSARDWAGGETQYF. DNA of the CDR3: TGCAGTGCTAGAGATTGGGCGGGGGGAGAGACCCAGTACTTC.

In its sample, this clonotype was seen a few times. The chain uses TRBV15 and TRBJ2-5; tentative D call: TRBD1 (5 bases). The CDR3 loop spans 13 amino acids. The V and J ends lost 5 bases and 2 bases respectively, with 9 bases between them. From germline, CDR1 is LNHNV and CDR2 YYDKDF (reference sequence). In nucleotides, the CDR3 is TGTGCCACCAGCCCCAGGGTACAAGAGACCCAGTACTTC. It specifies CATSPRVQETQYF.

The sample holds many counts of this clonotype. This sequence joins TRBV10-3 and TRBJ1-5; D unclear. Between the trimmed V and J ends, which lost 2 bases and 0 bases, there was a span of 8 bases. The V gene's germline CDR1 is ENHRY and CDR2 SYGVKD. This CDR3 is built from 15 residues. In DNA, the CDR3 is TGTGCCATCAGTGAGGGGCAGACTAGCAATCAGCCCCAGCATTTT. Translated, it gives CAISEGQTSNQPQHF.

This clonotype has a handful of counts. The V gene is TRBV20-1, the J gene TRBJ2-5, with D possibly matching TRBD1 (7 bases). CDR1 and CDR2 (germline): DFQATT, SNEGSKA (reference sequence). The CDR3 is 13 residues long. Trimming stripped 5 bases from V and 3 bases from J, with 13 bases between. The CDR3 region is CSAHRGGKETQYF. In nucleotides, the CDR3 is TGCAGTGCTCACAGGGGAGGCAAAGAGACCCAGTACTTC.

This chain joins TRBV20-1 and TRBJ2-2, with TRBD1 matching over 8 bases. Germline V CDR1 and CDR2: DFQATT, SNEGSKA (reference sequence). The CDR3 has 18 residues. Germline trimming cut 4 bases from V and 1 base from J; bases unmatched to any gene: 14. The CDR3 coding sequence is TGCAGTGCTAAAGCGCGGCCACCCGGGACAGGGAACACCGGGGAGCTGTTTTTT. Protein: CSAKARPPGTGNTGELFF.

This clonotype was counted at least ten times. V gene TRBV2 combines with J gene TRBJ2-2; weak D call: TRBD2 (6 bases). The CDR3 totals 15 residues. The germline gives CDR1 SNHLY, CDR2 FYNNEI. V shed 3 bases and J shed 4 bases, with 12 bases lying between them. This CDR3 reads CASSERISGTGELFF. Written as DNA, the CDR3 is TGTGCCAGCAGTGAGCGGATTAGCGGCACCGGGGAGCTGTTTTTT.

In this sample, this clonotype turned up a few times. The J gene is TRBJ1-1, the V gene TRBV7-8; D is unresolved. V lost 0 bases and J 7 bases, leaving 9 bases between the germline ends. There are 13 residues in the CDR3. Germline values: CDR1 SGHVS, CDR2 FQNEAQ. DNA for the CDR3: TGTGCCAGCAGCTTAGCCCCGGGCCGTGAAGCTTTCTTT. Amino acid sequence: CASSLAPGREAFF.

This clonotype was seen many times. The chain couples TRBV7-2 to TRBJ2-7, with TRBD2 matching over 10 bases. The germline gives CDR1 SGHTA, CDR2 FQGNSA. This CDR3 has 15 residues. With V trimmed by 5 bases and J by 5 bases, 9 bases remained unmatched. The CDR3 is CASSRSSGGFHEQYF. CDR3 nucleotide sequence: TGTGCCAGCAGCCGATCTAGCGGGGGTTTCCACGAGCAGTACTTC.

This clonotype showed up many times. The chain is built from TRBV7-8 and TRBJ1-6; D uncertain. The V and J ends lost 2 bases and 10 bases respectively, with 12 bases between them. Germline CDR1 SGHVS, CDR2 FQNEAQ. This CDR3 region has 14 residues. CDR3 sequence: CASSLRFGGSPLHF. The CDR3 DNA sequence: TGTGCCAGCAGCTTAAGGTTCGGAGGGTCACCCCTCCACTTT.

At least ten counts were recorded for this clonotype. The chain links TRBV5-1 to TRBJ2-1; perhaps TRBD2 as D (5 bases). V was trimmed by 6 bases and J by 5 bases, leaving 6 bases between them. The CDR3 consists of 11 residues. The germline V gene encodes CDR1 SGHRS and CDR2 YFSETQ. CDR3 bases: TGCGCCAGCAACGGGGACAATGAGCAGTTCTTC. This codes for CASNGDNEQFF.

In its sample, this clonotype was seen many times. The V gene is TRBV4-1, the J gene TRBJ1-4; unclear D gene. The V gene lost 7 bases and the J gene lost 6 bases, with 18 bases spanning the gap. The CDR3 consists of 15 residues. The germline V gene has CDR1 MGHRA and CDR2 YSYEKL. CDR3 protein: CASTERMGRDEKLFF. CDR3 bases: TGCGCCAGCACCGAGCGGATGGGTCGGGATGAAAAACTGTTTTTT.

This clonotype has at least ten counts. CDR3 protein: CASSLGLRETQYF. The CDR3 DNA is TGCGCCAGCAGCTTGGGCTTACGGGAGACCCAGTACTTC. V usage is TRBV5-1 and J usage is TRBJ2-5; D is undetermined. This CDR3 comprises 13 residues. The germline V gene encodes CDR1 SGHRS and CDR2 YFSETQ. The V gene lost 0 bases and the J gene lost 5 bases, with 8 bases spanning the gap.

In its sample, this clonotype was seen a few times. The rearrangement uses TRBV7-9 and TRBJ2-1, with D possibly matching TRBD2 (5 bases). CDR1 SEHNR and CDR2 FQNEAQ come from the germline V gene (reference sequence). Trimming cost V 5 bases and J 13 bases, with 15 bases left between them. The CDR3 extends over 12 amino acids. The CDR3 loop reads CASSALREYQFF. CDR3 bases: TGTGCCAGCAGCGCACTCCGGGAATACCAGTTCTTC.